This TCR beta chain was captured in a study of cytomegalovirus exposure and HLA in healthy donors. Study findings and constraints: Roughly 170 TCR beta chains were listed as cytomegalovirus-associated.

A remark on this clone: Its target is unknown.

The PCR ran on 60 Vbeta and 13 Jbeta primers. Produced via immunoSEQ multiplex PCR; TCRdb's table is partial and in-frame only. The sample table sets out around 65,000 clones. The germline V gene has CDR1 SQVTM and CDR2 ANQGSEA. The J segment lost 7 bases and the V segment lost 0 bases, leaving 14 bases of the junction unmatched. The CDR3 is 16 amino acids. This receptor was taken from a man younger than 40 in good health and CMV-seropositive. The sequenced sample was PBMCs. J is TRBJ2-7 and V is TRBV29-1; TRBD2 aligns across 8 bases. CDR3 protein: CSVEDAEAGEAEEQYF. The DNA for the CDR3 is TGCAGCGTTGAAGATGCGGAAGCGGGAGAGGCGGAAGAGCAGTACTTC.